This TCR beta chain is drawn from a study of high-grade serous ovarian cancer treatment subgroups. Regarding the study as a whole: Repertoire similarity ranged 0.11 to 0.79 between tumors of one patient.

CDR1 MDHEN and CDR2 SYDVKM come from the germline V gene. This CDR3 is 17 amino acids long. V lost 5 bases and J lost 1, with 18 bases in between. The repertoire was sequenced with immunoSEQ multiplex PCR; TCRdb's copy has only in-frame clones and lacks some. The sample shows about 6,600 clones, 79% of them seen only once. Comment on this clone: Its antigen is not known.

Tumor samples were taken before definitive surgery or chemotherapy. This chain uses TRBV28 with TRBJ1-5; D is undetermined. The clonotype was recovered from a human donor with high-grade serous ovarian cancer. The sample comprised tumor tissue. The CDR3 spells CASSPPPRVRSNQPQHF. DNA for the CDR3: TGTGCCAGCAGTCCCCCTCCCCGGGTGAGGAGCAATCAGCCCCAGCATTTT.